This note documents a single TCR beta chain sequence. This sample stems from a study of T cells of healthy individuals. One entry per CDR3 protein results from TCRdb running MiXCR on the 5' RACE reads. The top ten hold roughly 6.2% of the sample, which has about 96,000 distinct CDR3 sequences, roughly 18% seen once. The germline gives CDR1 SNHLY, CDR2 FYNNEI. V was clipped by 1 base and J by 0 bases, with 3 bases between them. This CDR3 has 13 amino acids. This chain connects TRBV2 to TRBJ1-2, with no clear D. The clonotype was recovered from a human donor in good health. CDR3 protein: CASSEETNYGYTF. CDR3 coding DNA: TGTGCCAGCAGTGAAGAGACTAACTATGGCTACACCTTC.